This T cell receptor beta chain originates from a study of blood T cell repertoires in COVID-19. On the study more broadly: COVID-19 samples collected from the United States, Italy and Spain covered acute and convalescent phases. T cells, B-cell-depleted T cells, or PBMCs provided the cDNA or gDNA that served as material.

The CDR3 covers 13 residues. Looked up from germline, CDR1 is LNHDA and CDR2 is SQIVND (reference sequence). Trimming removed 6 bases at V and 5 bases at J, with 13 bases between. As processed by the authors: Cell counts per sample came from amplifying reference gene primers. Produced via immunoSEQ multiplex PCR; TCRdb's table is partial and in-frame only. V and J calls and clone size are as listed in that table; D and trimming were resolved from the DNA. This sample has approximately 100,000 clones; approximately 90% occur once, and the top ten carry approximately 1.1%. This clone was detected a few times.

The sequence was obtained from a human donor in a cohort sampled during active COVID-19. The sequenced sample consisted of peripheral blood. The chain is built from TRBV19 and TRBJ1-1; unclear D gene. CDR3 in DNA: TGTGCCAGTAGCGCGAAGGGAGGAACTGAAGCTTTCTTT. This encodes CASSAKGGTEAFF.